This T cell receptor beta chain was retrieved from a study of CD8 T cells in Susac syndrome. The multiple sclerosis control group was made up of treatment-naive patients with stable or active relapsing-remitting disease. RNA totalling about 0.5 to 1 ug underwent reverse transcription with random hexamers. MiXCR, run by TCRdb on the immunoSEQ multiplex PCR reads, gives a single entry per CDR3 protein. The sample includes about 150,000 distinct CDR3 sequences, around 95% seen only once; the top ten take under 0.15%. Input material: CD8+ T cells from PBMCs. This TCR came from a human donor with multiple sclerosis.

This chain's CDR3 is CASSSRVGTEAFF. The CDR3 DNA follows: TGTGCCAGCAGTAGCAGGGTGGGCACTGAAGCTTTCTTT. The chain joins TRBV6-1 to TRBJ1-1; D might be TRBD1 (5 bases). The V gene's germline CDR1 is MNHNS and CDR2 SASEGT. The CDR3 length is 13 residues. V was cut by 5 bases and J by 4 bases, with 11 bases left in between.